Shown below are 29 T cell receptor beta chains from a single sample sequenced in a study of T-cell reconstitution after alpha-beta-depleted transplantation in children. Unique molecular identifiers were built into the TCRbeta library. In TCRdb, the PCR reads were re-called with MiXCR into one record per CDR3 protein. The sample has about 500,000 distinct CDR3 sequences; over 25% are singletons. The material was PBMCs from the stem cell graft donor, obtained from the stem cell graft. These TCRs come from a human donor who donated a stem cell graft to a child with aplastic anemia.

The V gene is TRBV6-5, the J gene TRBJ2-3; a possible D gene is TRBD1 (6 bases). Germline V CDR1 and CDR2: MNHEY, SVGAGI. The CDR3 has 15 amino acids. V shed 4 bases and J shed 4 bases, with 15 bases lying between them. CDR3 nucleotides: TGTGCCAGCAGTTCCCAGGGGCAAGCCGCAGATACGCAGTATTTT. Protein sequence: CASSSQGQAADTQYF.

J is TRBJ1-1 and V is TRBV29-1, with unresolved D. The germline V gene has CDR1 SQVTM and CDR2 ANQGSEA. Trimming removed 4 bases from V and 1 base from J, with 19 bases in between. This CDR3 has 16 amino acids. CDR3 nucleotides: TGCAGCGTTGGGGGAATGGGGTCCCGGGGGAACACTGAAGCTTTCTTT. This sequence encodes CSVGGMGSRGNTEAFF.

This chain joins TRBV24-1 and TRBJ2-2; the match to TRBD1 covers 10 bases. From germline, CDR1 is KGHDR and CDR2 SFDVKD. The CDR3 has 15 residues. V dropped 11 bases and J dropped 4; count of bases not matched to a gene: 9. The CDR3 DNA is TGTGCCATCGCGGTGGGACAGGGGAGCACCGGGGAGCTGTTTTTT. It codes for CAIAVGQGSTGELFF.

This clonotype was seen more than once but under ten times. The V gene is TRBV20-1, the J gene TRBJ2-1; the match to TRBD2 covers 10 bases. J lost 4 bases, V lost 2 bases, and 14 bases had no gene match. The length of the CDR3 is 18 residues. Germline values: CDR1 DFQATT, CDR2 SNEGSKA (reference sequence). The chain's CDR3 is CSARLQAGGRFSYNEQFF. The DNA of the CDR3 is TGCAGTGCTAGACTTCAAGCGGGAGGGCGTTTTTCTTACAATGAGCAGTTCTTC.

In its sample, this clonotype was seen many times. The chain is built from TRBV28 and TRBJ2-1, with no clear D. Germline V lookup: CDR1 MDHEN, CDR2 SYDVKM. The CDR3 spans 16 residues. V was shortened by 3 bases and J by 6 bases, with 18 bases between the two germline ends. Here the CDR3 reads CASSFIAATKGNEQFF. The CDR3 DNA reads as TGTGCCAGCAGTTTTATCGCGGCCACCAAAGGCAATGAGCAGTTCTTC. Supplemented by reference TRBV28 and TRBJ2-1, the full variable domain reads DVKVTQSSRYLVKRTGEKVFLECVQDMDHENMFWYRQDPGLGLRLIYFSYDVKMKEKGDIPEGYSVSREKKERFSLILESASTNQTSMYLCASSFIAATKGNEQFFGPGTRLTVL.

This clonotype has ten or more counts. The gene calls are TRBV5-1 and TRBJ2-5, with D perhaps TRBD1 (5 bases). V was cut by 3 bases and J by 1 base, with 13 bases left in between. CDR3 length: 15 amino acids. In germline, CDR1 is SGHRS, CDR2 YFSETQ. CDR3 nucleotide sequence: TGCGCCAGCAGCTCAGGGCCCAGCCCCCAAGAGACCCAGTACTTC. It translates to CASSSGPSPQETQYF.

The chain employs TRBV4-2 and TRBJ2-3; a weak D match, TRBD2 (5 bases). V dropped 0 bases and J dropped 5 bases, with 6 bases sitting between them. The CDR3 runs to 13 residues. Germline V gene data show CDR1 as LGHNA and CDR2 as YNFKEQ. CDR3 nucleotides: TGTGCCAGCAGCCAAGATCGGGAAGATACGCAGTATTTT. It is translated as CASSQDREDTQYF.

The CDR3 DNA reads as TGTGCCAGCCGGGCTCCCTCCGGGGATGGCTACACCTTC. Encoded protein: CASRAPSGDGYTF. The V call is TRBV6-1, the J call TRBJ1-2; D gene ambiguous. V gave up 8 bases and J gave up 6 bases, with 16 bases separating them. Germline values: CDR1 MNHNS, CDR2 SASEGT. The CDR3 extends over 13 amino acids.

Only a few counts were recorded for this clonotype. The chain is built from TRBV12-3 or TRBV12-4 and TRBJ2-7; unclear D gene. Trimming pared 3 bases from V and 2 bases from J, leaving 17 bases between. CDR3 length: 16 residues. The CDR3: CASSFVRALLTYEQYF. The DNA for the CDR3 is TGTGCCAGCAGTTTTGTCCGGGCCTTGCTAACCTACGAGCAGTACTTC.

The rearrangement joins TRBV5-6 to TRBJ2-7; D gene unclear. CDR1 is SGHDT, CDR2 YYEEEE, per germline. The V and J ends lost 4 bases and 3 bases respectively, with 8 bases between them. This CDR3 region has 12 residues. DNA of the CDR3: TGTGCCAGCAGCGCCGACATCTACGAGCAGTACTTC. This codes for CASSADIYEQYF.

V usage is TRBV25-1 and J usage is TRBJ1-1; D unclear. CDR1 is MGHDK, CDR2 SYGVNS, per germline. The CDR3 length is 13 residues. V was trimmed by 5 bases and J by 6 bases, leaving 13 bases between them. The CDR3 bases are TGTGCCAGCAGTTCTTACCAGGAGTCTGAAGCTTTCTTT. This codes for CASSSYQESEAFF.

The CDR3 nucleotides read TGCAGTGCTAGAGATTACGGCGGGGCAGACTACAATGAGCAGTTCTTC. This codes for CSARDYGGADYNEQFF. The V call is TRBV20-1, the J call TRBJ2-1; the D gene is possibly TRBD2 (6 bases). CDR1 DFQATT and CDR2 SNEGSKA come from the germline V gene (reference sequence). CDR3 length: 16 amino acids. V lost 0 bases to trimming and J lost 3 bases, with 15 bases between them.

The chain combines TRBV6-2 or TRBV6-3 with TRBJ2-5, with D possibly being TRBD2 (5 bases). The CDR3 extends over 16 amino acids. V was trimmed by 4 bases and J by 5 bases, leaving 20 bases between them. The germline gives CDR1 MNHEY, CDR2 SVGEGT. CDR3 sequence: CASSSLLEAPLETQYF. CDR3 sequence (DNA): TGTGCCAGCAGTTCCTTACTAGAAGCCCCCCTGGAGACCCAGTACTTC.

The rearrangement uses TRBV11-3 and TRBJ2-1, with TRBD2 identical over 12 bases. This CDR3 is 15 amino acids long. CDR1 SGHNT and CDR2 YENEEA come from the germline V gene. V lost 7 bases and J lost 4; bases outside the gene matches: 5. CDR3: CASTLLAGGYNEQFF. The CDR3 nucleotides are TGTGCCAGCACCCTACTAGCGGGAGGTTACAATGAGCAGTTCTTC.

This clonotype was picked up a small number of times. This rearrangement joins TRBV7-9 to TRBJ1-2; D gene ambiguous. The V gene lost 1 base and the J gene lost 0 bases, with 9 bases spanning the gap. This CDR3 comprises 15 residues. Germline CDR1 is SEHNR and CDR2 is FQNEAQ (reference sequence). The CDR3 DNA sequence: TGTGCCAGCAGCTTAGGTGGGAACGCTAACTATGGCTACACCTTC. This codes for CASSLGGNANYGYTF.

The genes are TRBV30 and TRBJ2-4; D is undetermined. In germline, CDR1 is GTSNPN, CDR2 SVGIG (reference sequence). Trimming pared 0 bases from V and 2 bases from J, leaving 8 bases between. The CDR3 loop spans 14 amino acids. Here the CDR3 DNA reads TGTGCCTGGAGTGTAGGATTATCCAAAAACATTCAGTACTTC. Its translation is CAWSVGLSKNIQYF.

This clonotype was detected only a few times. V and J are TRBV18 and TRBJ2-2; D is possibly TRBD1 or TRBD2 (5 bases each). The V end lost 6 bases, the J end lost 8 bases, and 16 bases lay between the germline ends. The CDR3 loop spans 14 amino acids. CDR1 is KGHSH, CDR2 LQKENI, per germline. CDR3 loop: CASSSGTPGGELFF. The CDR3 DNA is TGTGCCAGCTCGTCCGGGACGCCTGGAGGGGAGCTGTTTTTT.

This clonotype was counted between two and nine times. CDR3 amino acids: CASSQVRDYSYEQYF. In DNA form, the CDR3 reads TGTGCCAGCAGCCAAGTAAGGGACTATAGCTACGAGCAGTACTTC. The V and J genes are TRBV4-2 and TRBJ2-7; 7 bases are shared with TRBD2. Germline assignment: CDR1 LGHNA and CDR2 YNFKEQ. This CDR3 is built from 15 residues. Germline trimming cut 1 base from V and 3 bases from J; bases unmatched to any gene: 6.

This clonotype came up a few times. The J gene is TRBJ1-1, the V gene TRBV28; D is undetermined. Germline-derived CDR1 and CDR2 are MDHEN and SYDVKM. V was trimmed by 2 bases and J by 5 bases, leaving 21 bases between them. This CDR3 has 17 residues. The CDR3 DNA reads TGTGCCAGCAGTTTAGTCTCGGTCGGGCGCGTGGGGACTGAAGCTTTCTTT. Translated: CASSLVSVGRVGTEAFF. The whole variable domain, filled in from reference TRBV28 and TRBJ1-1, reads DVKVTQSSRYLVKRTGEKVFLECVQDMDHENMFWYRQDPGLGLRLIYFSYDVKMKEKGDIPEGYSVSREKKERFSLILESASTNQTSMYLCASSLVSVGRVGTEAFFGQGTRLTVV.

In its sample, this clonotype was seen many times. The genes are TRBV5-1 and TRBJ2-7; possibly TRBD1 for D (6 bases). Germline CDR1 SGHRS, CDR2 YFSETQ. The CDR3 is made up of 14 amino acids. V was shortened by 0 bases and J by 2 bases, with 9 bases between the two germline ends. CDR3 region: CASSLGDTAYEQYF. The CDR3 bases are TGCGCCAGCAGCTTGGGGGACACAGCCTACGAGCAGTACTTC.

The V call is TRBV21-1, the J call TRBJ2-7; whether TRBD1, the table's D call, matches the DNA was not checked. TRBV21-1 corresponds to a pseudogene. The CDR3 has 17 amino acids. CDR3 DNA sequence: TGTGCCAGCAGTAGAGGGGGTCCCAATCCTCTCCCCTACGAGCAGTACGTC. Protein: CASSRGGPNPLPYEQYV.

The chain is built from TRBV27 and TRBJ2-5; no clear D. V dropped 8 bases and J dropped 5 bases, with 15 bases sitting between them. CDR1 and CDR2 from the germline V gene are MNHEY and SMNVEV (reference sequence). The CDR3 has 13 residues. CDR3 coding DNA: TGTGCCAGCGGCTCTCAGGTTTTCGAGACCCAGTACTTC. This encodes CASGSQVFETQYF.

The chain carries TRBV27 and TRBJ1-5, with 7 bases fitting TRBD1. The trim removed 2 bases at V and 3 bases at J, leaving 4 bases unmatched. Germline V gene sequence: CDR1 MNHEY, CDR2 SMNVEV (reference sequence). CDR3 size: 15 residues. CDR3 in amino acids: CASSLNRGSNQPQHF. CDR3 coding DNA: TGTGCCAGCAGTTTAAACAGGGGCTCCAATCAGCCCCAGCATTTT.

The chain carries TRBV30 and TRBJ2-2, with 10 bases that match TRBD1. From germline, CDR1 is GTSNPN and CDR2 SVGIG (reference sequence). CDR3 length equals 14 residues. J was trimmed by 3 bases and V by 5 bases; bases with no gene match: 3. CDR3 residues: CAWDRGLDTGELFF. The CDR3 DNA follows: TGTGCCTGGGACAGGGGGCTGGACACCGGGGAGCTGTTTTTT.

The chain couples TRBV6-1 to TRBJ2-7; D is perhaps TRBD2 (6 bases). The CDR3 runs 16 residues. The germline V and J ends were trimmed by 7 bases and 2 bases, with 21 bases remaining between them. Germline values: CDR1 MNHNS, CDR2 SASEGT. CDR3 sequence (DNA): TGTGCCAGCAAACGCGGAGGGGCTAGCGAAACCTACGAGCAGTACTTC. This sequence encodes CASKRGGASETYEQYF.

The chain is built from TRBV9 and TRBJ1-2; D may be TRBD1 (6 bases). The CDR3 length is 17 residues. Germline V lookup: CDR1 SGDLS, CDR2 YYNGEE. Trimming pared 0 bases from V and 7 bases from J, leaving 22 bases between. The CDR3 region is CASSVAGDGGPRGGYTF. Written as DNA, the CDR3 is TGTGCCAGCAGCGTAGCAGGGGACGGGGGTCCCAGGGGTGGCTACACCTTC.

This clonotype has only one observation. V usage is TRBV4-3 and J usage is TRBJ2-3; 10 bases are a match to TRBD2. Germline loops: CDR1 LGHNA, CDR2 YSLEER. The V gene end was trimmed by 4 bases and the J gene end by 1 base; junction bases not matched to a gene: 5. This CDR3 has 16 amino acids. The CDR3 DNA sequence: TGCGCCAGCAGCCGGTGGACTAGCGGAGGCACAGATACGCAGTATTTT. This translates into CASSRWTSGGTDTQYF.

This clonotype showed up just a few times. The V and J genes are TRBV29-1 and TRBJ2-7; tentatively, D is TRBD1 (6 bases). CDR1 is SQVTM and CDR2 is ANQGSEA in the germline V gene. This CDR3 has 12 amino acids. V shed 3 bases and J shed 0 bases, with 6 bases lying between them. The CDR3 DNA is TGCAGCGTTGACAGGGGCTCCTACGAGCAGTACGTC. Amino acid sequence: CSVDRGSYEQYV.

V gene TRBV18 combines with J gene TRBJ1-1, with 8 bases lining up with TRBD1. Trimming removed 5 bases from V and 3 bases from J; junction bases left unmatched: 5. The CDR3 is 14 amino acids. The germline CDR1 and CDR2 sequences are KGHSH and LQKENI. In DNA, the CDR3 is TGTGCCAGCTCAGCATTGACAGGGGACACTGAAGCTTTCTTT. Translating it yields CASSALTGDTEAFF.